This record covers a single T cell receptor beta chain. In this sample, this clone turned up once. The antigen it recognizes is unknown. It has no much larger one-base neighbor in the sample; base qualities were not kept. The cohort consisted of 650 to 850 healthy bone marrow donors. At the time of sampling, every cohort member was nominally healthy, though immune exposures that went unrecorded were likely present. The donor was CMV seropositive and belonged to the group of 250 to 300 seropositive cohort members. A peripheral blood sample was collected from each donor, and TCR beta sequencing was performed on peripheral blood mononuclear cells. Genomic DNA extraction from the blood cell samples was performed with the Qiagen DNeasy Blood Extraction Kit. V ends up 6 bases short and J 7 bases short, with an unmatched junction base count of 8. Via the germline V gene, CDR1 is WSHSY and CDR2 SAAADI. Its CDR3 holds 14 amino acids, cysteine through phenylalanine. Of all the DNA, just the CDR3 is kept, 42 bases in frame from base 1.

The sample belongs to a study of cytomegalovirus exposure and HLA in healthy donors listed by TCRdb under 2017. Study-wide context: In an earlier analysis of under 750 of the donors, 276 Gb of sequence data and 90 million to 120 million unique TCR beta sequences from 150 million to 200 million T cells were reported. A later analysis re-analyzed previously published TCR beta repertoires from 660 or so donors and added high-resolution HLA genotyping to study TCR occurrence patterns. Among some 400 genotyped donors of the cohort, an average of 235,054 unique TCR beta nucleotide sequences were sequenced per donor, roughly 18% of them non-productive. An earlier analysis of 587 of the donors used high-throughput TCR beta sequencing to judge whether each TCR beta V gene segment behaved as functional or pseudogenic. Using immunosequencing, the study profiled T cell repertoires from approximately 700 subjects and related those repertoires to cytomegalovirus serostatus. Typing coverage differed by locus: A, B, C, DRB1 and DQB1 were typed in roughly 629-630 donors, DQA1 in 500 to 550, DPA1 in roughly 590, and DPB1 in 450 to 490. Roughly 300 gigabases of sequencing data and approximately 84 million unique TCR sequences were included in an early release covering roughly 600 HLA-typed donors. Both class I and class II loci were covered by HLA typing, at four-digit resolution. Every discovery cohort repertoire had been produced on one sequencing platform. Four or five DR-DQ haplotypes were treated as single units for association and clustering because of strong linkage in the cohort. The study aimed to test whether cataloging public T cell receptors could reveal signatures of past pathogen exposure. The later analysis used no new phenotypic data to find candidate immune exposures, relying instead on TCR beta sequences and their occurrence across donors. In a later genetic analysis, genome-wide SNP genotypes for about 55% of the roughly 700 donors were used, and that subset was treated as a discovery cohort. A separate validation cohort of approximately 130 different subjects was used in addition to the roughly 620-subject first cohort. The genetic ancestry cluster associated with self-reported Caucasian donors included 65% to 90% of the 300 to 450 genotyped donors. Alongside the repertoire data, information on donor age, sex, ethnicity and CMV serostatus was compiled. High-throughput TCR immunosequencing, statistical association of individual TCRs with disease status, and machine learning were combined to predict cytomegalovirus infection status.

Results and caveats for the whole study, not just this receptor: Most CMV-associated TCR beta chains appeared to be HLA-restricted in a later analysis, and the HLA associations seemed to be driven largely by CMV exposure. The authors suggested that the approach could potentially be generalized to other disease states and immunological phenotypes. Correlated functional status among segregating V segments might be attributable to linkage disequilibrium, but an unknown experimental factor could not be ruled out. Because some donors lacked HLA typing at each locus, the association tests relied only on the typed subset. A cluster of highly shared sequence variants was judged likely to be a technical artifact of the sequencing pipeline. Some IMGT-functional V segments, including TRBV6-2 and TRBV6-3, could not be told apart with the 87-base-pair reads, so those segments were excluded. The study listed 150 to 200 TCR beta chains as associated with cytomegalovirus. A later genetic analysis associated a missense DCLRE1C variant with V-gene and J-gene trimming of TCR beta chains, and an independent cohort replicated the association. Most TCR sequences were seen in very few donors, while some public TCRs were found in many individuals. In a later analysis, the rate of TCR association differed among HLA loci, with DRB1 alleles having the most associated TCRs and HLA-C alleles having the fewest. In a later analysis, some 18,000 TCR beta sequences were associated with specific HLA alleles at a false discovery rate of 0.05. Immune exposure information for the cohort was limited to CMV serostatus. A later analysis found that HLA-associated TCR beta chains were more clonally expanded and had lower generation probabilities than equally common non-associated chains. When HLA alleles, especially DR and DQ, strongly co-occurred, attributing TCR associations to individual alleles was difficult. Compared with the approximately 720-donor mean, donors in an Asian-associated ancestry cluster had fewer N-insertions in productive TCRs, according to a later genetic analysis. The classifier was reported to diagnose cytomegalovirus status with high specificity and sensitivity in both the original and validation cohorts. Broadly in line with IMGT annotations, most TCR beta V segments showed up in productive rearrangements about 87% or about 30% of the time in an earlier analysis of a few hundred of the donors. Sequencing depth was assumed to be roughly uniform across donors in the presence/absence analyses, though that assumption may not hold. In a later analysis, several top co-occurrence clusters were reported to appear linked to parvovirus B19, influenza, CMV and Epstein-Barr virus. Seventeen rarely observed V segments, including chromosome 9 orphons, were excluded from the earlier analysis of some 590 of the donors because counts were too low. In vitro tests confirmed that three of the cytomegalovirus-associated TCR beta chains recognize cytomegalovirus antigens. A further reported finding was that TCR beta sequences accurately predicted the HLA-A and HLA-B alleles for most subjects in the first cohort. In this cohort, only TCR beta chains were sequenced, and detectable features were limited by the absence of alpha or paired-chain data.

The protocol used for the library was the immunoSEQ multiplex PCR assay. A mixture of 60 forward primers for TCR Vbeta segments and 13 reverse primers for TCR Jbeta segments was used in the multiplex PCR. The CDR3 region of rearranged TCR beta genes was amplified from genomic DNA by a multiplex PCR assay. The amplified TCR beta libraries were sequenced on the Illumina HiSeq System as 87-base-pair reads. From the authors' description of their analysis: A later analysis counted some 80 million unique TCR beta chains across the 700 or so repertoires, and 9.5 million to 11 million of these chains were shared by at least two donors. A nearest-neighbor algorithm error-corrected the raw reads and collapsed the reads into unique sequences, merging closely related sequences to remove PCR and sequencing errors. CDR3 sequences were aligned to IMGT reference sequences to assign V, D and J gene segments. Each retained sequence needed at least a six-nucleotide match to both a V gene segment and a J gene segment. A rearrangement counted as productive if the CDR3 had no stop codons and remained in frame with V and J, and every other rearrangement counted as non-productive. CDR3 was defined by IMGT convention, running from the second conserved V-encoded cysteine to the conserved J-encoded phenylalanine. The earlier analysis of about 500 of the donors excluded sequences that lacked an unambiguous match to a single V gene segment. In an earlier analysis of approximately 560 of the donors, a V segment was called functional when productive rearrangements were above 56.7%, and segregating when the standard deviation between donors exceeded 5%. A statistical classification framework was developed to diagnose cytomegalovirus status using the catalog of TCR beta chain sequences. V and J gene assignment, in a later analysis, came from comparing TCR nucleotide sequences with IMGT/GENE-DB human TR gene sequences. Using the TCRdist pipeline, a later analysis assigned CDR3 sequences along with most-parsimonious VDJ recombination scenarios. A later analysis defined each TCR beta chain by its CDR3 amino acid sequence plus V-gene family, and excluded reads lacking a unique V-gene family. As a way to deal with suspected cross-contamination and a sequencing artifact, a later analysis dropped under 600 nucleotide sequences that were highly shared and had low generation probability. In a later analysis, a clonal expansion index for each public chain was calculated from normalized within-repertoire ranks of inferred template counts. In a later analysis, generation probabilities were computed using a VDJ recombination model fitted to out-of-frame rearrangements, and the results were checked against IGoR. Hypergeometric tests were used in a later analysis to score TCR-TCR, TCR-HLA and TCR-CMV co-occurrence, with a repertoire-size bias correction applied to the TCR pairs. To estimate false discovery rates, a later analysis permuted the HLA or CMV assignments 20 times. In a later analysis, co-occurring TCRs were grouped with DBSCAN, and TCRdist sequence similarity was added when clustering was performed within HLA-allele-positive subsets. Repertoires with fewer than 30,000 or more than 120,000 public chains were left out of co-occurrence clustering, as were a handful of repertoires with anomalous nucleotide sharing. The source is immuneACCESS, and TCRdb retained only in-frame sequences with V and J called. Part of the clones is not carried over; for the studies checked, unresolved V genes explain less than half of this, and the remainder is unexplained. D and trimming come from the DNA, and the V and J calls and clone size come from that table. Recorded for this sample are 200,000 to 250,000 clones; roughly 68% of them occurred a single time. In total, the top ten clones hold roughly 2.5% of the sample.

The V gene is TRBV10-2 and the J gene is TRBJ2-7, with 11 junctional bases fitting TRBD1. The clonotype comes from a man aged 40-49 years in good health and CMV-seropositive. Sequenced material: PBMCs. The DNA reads TGCGCCAGCAGGGAGGACAGGGGGCTAGAAGAGCAGTACTTC. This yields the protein CASREDRGLEEQYF.